These 32 T cell receptor beta chains came from one sample sequenced in a study of T cells after yellow fever vaccination. TCRdb re-analysed the 5' RACE reads in MiXCR, keeping a single row per CDR3 protein. The top ten clones hold less than 20% of a sample with 450,000 to 650,000 distinct CDR3 sequences, about a fifth of them seen once. Sample: PBMCs, taken 21 days after the first yellow fever vaccination. The source is a man between 18 and 35 years old who received the YFV17D yellow fever vaccine.

The CDR3 region has the DNA TGCGCCAGCAGCCAAGGACGAGGACAGGGGCACAATGAGCAGTTCTTC. Its protein product is CASSQGRGQGHNEQFF. The chain has TRBV4-3 and TRBJ2-1; 9 nucleotides agree with TRBD1. Germline-derived CDR1 and CDR2 are LGHNA and YSLEER. The CDR3 consists of 16 residues. After removal of 1 base from V and 5 bases from J, the junction contained 6 bases not matched to a gene.

The rearrangement links TRBV9 to TRBJ2-5; TRBD1 matches at 8 bases. The CDR3 loop spans 14 amino acids. CDR1 is SGDLS and CDR2 is YYNGEE in the germline V gene. The junction had 3 bases not matched to a gene; V was cut back by 3 bases and J by 2 bases. CDR3 in amino acids: CASSEGTGQETQYF. CDR3 coding DNA: TGTGCCAGCAGCGAGGGGACAGGTCAAGAGACCCAGTACTTC.

This clonotype was counted between two and nine times. The V and J genes are TRBV11-2 and TRBJ1-3, with D unclear. The V and J ends lost 2 bases and 2 bases respectively, with 16 bases between them. CDR1 and CDR2 (germline): SGHAT, FQNNGV. This CDR3 region has 17 residues. The CDR3 is CASSLRSHGETGNTIYF. The CDR3 DNA reads TGTGCCAGCAGCTTACGGTCCCACGGGGAAACTGGAAACACCATATATTTT. Filled out from reference TRBV11-2 and TRBJ1-3, the complete variable domain reads EAGVAQSPRYKIIEKRQSVAFWCNPISGHATLYWYQQILGQGPKLLIQFQNNGVVDDSQLPKDRFSAERLKGVDSTLKIQPAKLEDSAVYLCASSLRSHGETGNTIYFGEGSWLTVV.

The genes are TRBV12-3 or TRBV12-4 and TRBJ2-5, with D possibly being TRBD1 or TRBD2 (6 bases each). Trimming removed 3 bases at V and 5 bases at J, with 16 bases between. CDR3 length: 15 amino acids. CDR3 residues: CASSFHRGRDETQYF. The CDR3 DNA reads TGTGCCAGCAGTTTTCACCGGGGGCGGGATGAGACCCAGTACTTC.

CDR3 loop: CAWSVGYNEQFF. CDR3 sequence (DNA): TGTGCCTGGAGCGTGGGCTACAATGAGCAGTTCTTC. This chain connects TRBV30 to TRBJ2-1; D is uncertain. CDR3 length equals 12 residues. Germline V gives CDR1 GTSNPN, CDR2 SVGIG (reference sequence). The V gene lost 3 bases and the J gene lost 3 bases, with 6 bases spanning the gap. Combining the CDR3 with reference TRBV30 and TRBJ2-1 gives the whole variable domain SQTIHQWPATLVQPVGSPLSLECTVEGTSNPNLYWYRQAAGRGLQLLFYSVGIGQISSEVPQNLSASRPQDRQFILSSKKLLLSDSGFYLCAWSVGYNEQFFGPGTRLTVL.

The CDR3: CASSFGTGVGYEQFF. The CDR3 nucleotides read TGTGCCAGCAGCTTCGGGACAGGGGTGGGTTATGAGCAGTTCTTC. The chain joins TRBV7-2 to TRBJ2-1; 10 bases fit TRBD1. V was clipped by 3 bases and J by 8 bases; unmatched bases: 7. This CDR3 has 15 amino acids. Per germline, CDR1 SGHTA and CDR2 FQGNSA.

There are a few counts of this clonotype. The rearrangement links TRBV30 to TRBJ2-5; 7 bases line up with TRBD2. The CDR3 has 14 amino acids. The junction had 7 bases not matched to a gene; V was cut back by 2 bases and J by 4 bases. In germline, CDR1 is GTSNPN, CDR2 SVGIG (reference sequence). CDR3 residues: CAWSWGGWAETQYF. CDR3 DNA sequence: TGTGCCTGGAGTTGGGGGGGATGGGCAGAGACCCAGTACTTC.

This clonotype was detected only a few times. The chain is built from TRBV19 and TRBJ2-1; 7 bases match TRBD2. V lost 6 bases to trimming and J lost 3 bases; unmatched junction nucleotides: 8. The germline V gene encodes CDR1 LNHDA and CDR2 SQIVND (reference sequence). This CDR3 is built from 15 residues. The CDR3 region has the DNA TGTGCCAGTAGCATGGGGGGGTTTTTCTACAATGAGCAGTTCTTC. Amino acids: CASSMGGFFYNEQFF.

The CDR3 sequence is CASSSRRDWGEKLFF. The CDR3 coding sequence is TGTGCCAGCAGCTCCCGCCGGGACTGGGGTGAAAAACTGTTTTTT. This chain uses TRBV7-9 with TRBJ1-4; possible D gene TRBD1, 5 bases. CDR1 and CDR2 from the germline V gene are SEHNR and FQNEAQ (reference sequence). Trimming took 4 bases from V and 7 from J, leaving 16 bases between them. This CDR3 has 15 residues.

This chain connects TRBV12-3 or TRBV12-4 to TRBJ1-5; TRBD1 is a possible D gene (5 bases). CDR3 size: 14 residues. V lost 3 bases and J 3 bases, leaving 9 bases between the germline ends. This chain's CDR3 is CASSFDSLNQPQHF. The DNA for the CDR3 is TGTGCCAGCAGTTTCGACAGCCTCAATCAGCCCCAGCATTTT.

The V and J genes are TRBV6-2 or TRBV6-3 and TRBJ2-3; weak D call: TRBD2 (7 bases). Per the germline V gene, CDR1 is MNHEY and CDR2 is SVGEGT. Trimming stripped 6 bases from V and 3 bases from J, with 19 bases between. The CDR3 has 16 amino acids. CDR3 region: CASRRGRGAGTDTQYF. CDR3 sequence (DNA): TGTGCCAGCAGACGAGGCCGGGGGGCCGGGACAGATACGCAGTATTTT.

This clonotype was detected a few times. The rearrangement links TRBV5-5 to TRBJ1-2; 10 bases line up with TRBD1. The CDR3 contains 14 residues. Germline CDR1 reads SGHKS; CDR2 reads YYEKEE (reference sequence). With 6 bases clipped from V and 7 bases from J, the junction kept 9 bases outside the gene matches. CDR3 in amino acids: CASTIGGTGVGYTF. Here the CDR3 DNA reads TGTGCCAGCACCATTGGTGGGACAGGGGTTGGCTACACCTTC. The full variable domain, rest sourced from reference TRBV5-5 and TRBJ1-2, is DAGVTQSPTHLIKTRGQQVTLRCSPISGHKSVSWYQQVLGQGPQFIFQYYEKEERGRGNFPDRFSARQFPNYSSELNVNALLLGDSALYLCASTIGGTGVGYTFGSGTRLTVV.

This clonotype appeared a few times. DNA for the CDR3: TGCAGTGCTAGACCCGCCCAGGTCCATGAGCAGTTCTTC. Its protein is CSARPAQVHEQFF. The rearrangement links TRBV20-1 to TRBJ2-1; no reliable D call. V dropped 2 bases and J dropped 8 bases, with 13 bases sitting between them. The CDR3 runs to 13 residues. Germline CDR1 is DFQATT and CDR2 is SNEGSKA (reference sequence).

The rearrangement joins TRBV7-2 to TRBJ2-3; D gene unclear. CDR3 length: 14 amino acids. Germline values: CDR1 SGHTA, CDR2 FQGNSA. The V end was cut by 8 bases, the J end by 5 bases, with 17 bases between. Here the CDR3 reads CASAKGRAEDTQYF. Here the CDR3 DNA reads TGTGCCAGCGCCAAGGGCCGGGCGGAAGATACGCAGTATTTT. The full variable domain, in which reference TRBV7-2 and TRBJ2-3 provide the parts outside the CDR3, is GAGVSQSPSNKVTEKGKDVELRCDPISGHTALYWYRQSLGQGLEFLIYFQGNSAPDKSGLPSDRFSAERTGGSVSTLTIQRTQQEDSAVYLCASAKGRAEDTQYFGPGTRLTVL.

This clonotype has more than one count but fewer than ten. The V gene is TRBV6-2 or TRBV6-3, the J gene TRBJ1-5, with 7 bases identical to TRBD1. The CDR3 covers 17 residues. Germline values: CDR1 MNHEY, CDR2 SVGEGT. J was trimmed by 2 bases and V by 6 bases; bases with no gene match: 13. The chain's CDR3 is CASRTRTGLKGNQPQHF. CDR3 nucleotide sequence: TGTGCCAGCAGAACCCGGACAGGACTAAAGGGCAATCAGCCCCAGCATTTT.

This clonotype was recorded a few times. V and J are TRBV7-6 and TRBJ1-4; the D gene is possibly TRBD1 (5 bases). V was shortened by 2 bases and J by 5 bases, with 9 bases between the two germline ends. Germline V gene lookup returns CDR1 SGHVS and CDR2 FNYEAQ. This CDR3 comprises 14 residues. CDR3 DNA sequence: TGTGCCAGCAGCTTATCAGGGATAAATGAAAAACTGTTTTTT. The encoded protein is CASSLSGINEKLFF.

This clonotype was counted a few times. The rearrangement joins TRBV28 to TRBJ1-4; D is perhaps TRBD1 (5 bases). Trimming removed 5 bases at V and 6 bases at J, with 13 bases between. The germline gives CDR1 MDHEN, CDR2 SYDVKM. CDR3 length: 14 amino acids. CDR3 sequence: CASSAGRRHEKLFF. The CDR3 coding sequence is TGTGCCAGCAGTGCAGGGAGGAGGCATGAAAAACTGTTTTTT.

The chain recombines TRBV6-1 with TRBJ1-1; unclear D gene. CDR1 and CDR2 (germline): MNHNS, SASEGT. The CDR3 sequence is 14 residues long. V was cut by 5 bases and J by 3 bases, with 13 bases left in between. The DNA of the CDR3 is TGTGCCAGCAGTCGAACGGGGATGGACACTGAAGCTTTCTTT. Translation gives CASSRTGMDTEAFF.

The chain has TRBV11-2 and TRBJ2-3; TRBD2 matches 11 bases. The CDR3 covers 16 residues. Trimming cost V 3 bases and J 3 bases; bases outside gene matches: 5. Germline CDR1 SGHAT, CDR2 FQNNGV. CDR3 protein: CASSFVAGGPTDTQYF. The CDR3 bases are TGTGCCAGCAGCTTTGTAGCGGGGGGGCCGACAGATACGCAGTATTTT.

The chain couples TRBV9 to TRBJ2-2; 10 bases align to TRBD2. The CDR3 loop spans 17 amino acids. Germline V gives CDR1 SGDLS, CDR2 YYNGEE. V gave up 1 base and J gave up 0 bases; unmatched junction bases: 3. Written as DNA, the CDR3 is TGTGCCAGCAGCGTACAAAGCGGGGGGGCGAACACCGGGGAGCTGTTTTTT. Its translation is CASSVQSGGANTGELFF.

This clonotype was counted between two and nine times. This chain links TRBV6-1 with TRBJ2-6; TRBD1 agrees at 7 bases. The CDR3 contains 17 residues. The trim removed 6 bases at V and 1 base at J, leaving 9 bases unmatched. CDR1 is MNHNS and CDR2 is SASEGT in the germline V gene. CDR3 DNA: TGTGCCAGCAGGGGGACAGCCGAACCATCTGGGGCCAACGTCCTGACTTTC. It is translated as CASRGTAEPSGANVLTF.

This clonotype has ten or more counts. The rearrangement uses TRBV7-2 and TRBJ2-2; no definite D call. The V end lost 1 base, the J end lost 1 base, and 4 bases lay between the germline ends. The germline gives CDR1 SGHTA, CDR2 FQGNSA. The CDR3 covers 14 residues. Here the CDR3 DNA reads TGTGCCAGCAGCTTAGGCAGGAACACCGGGGAGCTGTTTTTT. This encodes CASSLGRNTGELFF. Looking up the rest from reference TRBV7-2 and TRBJ2-2 gives the full variable domain: GAGVSQSPSNKVTEKGKDVELRCDPISGHTALYWYRQSLGQGLEFLIYFQGNSAPDKSGLPSDRFSAERTGGSVSTLTIQRTQQEDSAVYLCASSLGRNTGELFFGEGSRLTVL.

This clonotype was counted a few times. The V gene is TRBV7-6, the J gene TRBJ1-3; TRBD1 is a possible D gene (6 bases). Germline assignment: CDR1 SGHVS and CDR2 FNYEAQ. V shed 2 bases and J shed 0 bases, with 11 bases lying between them. This CDR3 is 16 amino acids long. In nucleotides, the CDR3 is TGTGCCAGCAGCTTATCGCCCAGGGGCTCTGGAAACACCATATATTTT. Translating it yields CASSLSPRGSGNTIYF. The whole variable domain, remainder taken from reference TRBV7-6 and TRBJ1-3, is GAGVSQSPRYKVTKRGQDVALRCDPISGHVSLYWYRQALGQGPEFLTYFNYEAQQDKSGLPNDRFSAERPEGSISTLTIQRTEQRDSAMYRCASSLSPRGSGNTIYFGEGSWLTVV.

This chain joins TRBV6-4 and TRBJ2-7, with 7 bases identical to TRBD1. J lost 8 bases, V lost 6 bases, and 10 bases had no gene match. In germline, CDR1 is MRHNA, CDR2 SNTAGT. This CDR3 comprises 13 residues. This CDR3 reads CASRDFQGQKQYV. DNA for the CDR3: TGTGCCAGCAGGGATTTCCAGGGACAGAAGCAGTACGTC.

This clonotype appeared a few times. The chain links TRBV7-2 to TRBJ1-1, with D unresolved. Deletions cut 2 bases from V and 5 bases from J, with 9 bases between. This CDR3 comprises 13 residues. The germline V gene encodes CDR1 SGHTA and CDR2 FQGNSA. The CDR3 DNA reads TGTGCCAGCAGCTTAACCGAGGGAACTGAAGCTTTCTTT. It yields the protein CASSLTEGTEAFF.

V and J are TRBV6-2 or TRBV6-3 and TRBJ2-5; no firm D call. Trimming pared 4 bases from V and 0 bases from J, leaving 12 bases between. CDR3 length: 15 amino acids. CDR1 is MNHEY, CDR2 SVGEGT, per germline. Here the CDR3 DNA reads TGTGCCAGCAGTTCGACCTATTCGTACCAAGAGACCCAGTACTTC. Its protein is CASSSTYSYQETQYF.

This sequence joins TRBV6-2 or TRBV6-3 and TRBJ2-5; 7 bases line up with TRBD2. The trim removed 6 bases at V and 5 bases at J, leaving 9 bases unmatched. The germline gives CDR1 MNHEY, CDR2 SVGEGT. The CDR3 covers 14 residues. The CDR3 coding sequence is TGTGCCAGCAGCCCCCGGGGGGTCCACGAGACCCAGTACTTC. Protein product: CASSPRGVHETQYF.

This chain's CDR3 is CASRASGSYEQYF. CDR3 in DNA: TGTGCCAGCAGGGCTAGCGGCTCCTACGAGCAGTACTTC. This chain links TRBV6-2 or TRBV6-3 with TRBJ2-7, with TRBD2 matching 7 bases. J gave up 0 bases and V 6 bases, and 2 bases lay outside the gene matches. The CDR3 has 13 amino acids. Germline CDR1 MNHEY, CDR2 SVGEGT.

The chain couples TRBV12-3 or TRBV12-4 to TRBJ1-1, with 7 bases lining up with TRBD1. This CDR3 has 15 amino acids. Trimming removed 4 bases from V and 5 bases from J; junction bases left unmatched: 10. This chain's CDR3 is CASSYIQGRGTEAFF. The CDR3 bases are TGTGCCAGCAGTTATATACAGGGGAGGGGAACTGAAGCTTTCTTT.

The rearrangement links TRBV27 to TRBJ1-4, with no clear D. CDR1 MNHEY and CDR2 SMNVEV come from the germline V gene (reference sequence). V was clipped by 0 bases and J by 5 bases, with 7 bases between them. The CDR3 loop spans 14 amino acids. The CDR3, as DNA: TGTGCCAGCAGTTTATCGTACGCCAATGAAAAACTGTTTTTT. It is translated as CASSLSYANEKLFF.

There are a few counts of this clonotype. The rearrangement links TRBV7-2 to TRBJ1-1; weak D call: TRBD1 (5 bases). Per germline, CDR1 SGHTA and CDR2 FQGNSA. V gave up 1 base and J gave up 4 bases, with 13 bases separating them. CDR3 length equals 15 residues. The CDR3: CASSLGPQGGTEAFF. The CDR3 DNA follows: TGTGCCAGCAGCTTAGGCCCGCAGGGAGGCACTGAAGCTTTCTTT.

This clonotype was found many times. This rearrangement joins TRBV20-1 to TRBJ2-5; D could derive from TRBD1 or TRBD2 (5 bases each). Germline V gene sequence: CDR1 DFQATT, CDR2 SNEGSKA (reference sequence). This CDR3 is built from 13 residues. The germline V and J ends were trimmed by 4 bases and 5 bases, with 14 bases remaining between them. As DNA, the CDR3 is TGCAGTGCTAAGCGCCGGGGCGGGGAGACCCAGTACTTC. As protein: CSAKRRGGETQYF.